The 31 T cell receptor beta chains in this list originate from one sample, sequenced in a study of OX40 agonist ivuxolimab in advanced cancers. Method: immunoSEQ multiplex PCR; TCRdb's copy keeps in-frame clones and lacks some. The sample carries tens of thousands of clones, roughly four fifths recorded once. The sequencing used CD4+ or CD8+ T cells sorted from blood, collected in a trial of the OX40 agonist ivuxolimab. The receptor set was obtained from an adult with an advanced solid tumor such as melanoma, head and neck, liver or kidney cancer.

V and J are TRBV1 and TRBJ2-1; the tabulated D call, TRBD2, remains unverified against the DNA. TRBV1 is a pseudogene segment. The CDR3 length is 15 residues. CDR3 loop: CTSSNSAYSYNEQFF. The CDR3 DNA is TGCACCAGCAGCAATAGCGCGTACTCCTACAATGAGCAGTTCTTC.

As for this clone: A read error is possible here, since a much larger clone lies one base away. The same CDR3 arises from other DNA sequences in this sample as well. V is TRBV6-6 and J is TRBJ2-7; D unresolved. CDR3 length: 11 residues. From germline, CDR1 is MNHNY and CDR2 SVGAGI (reference sequence). Trimming cost V 2 bases and J 6 bases, with 5 bases left between them. DNA for the CDR3: TGTGCCAGCAGTTACGGTTCCGAGCAGTACTTC. It translates to CASSYGSEQYF.

The CDR3 region has the DNA TGTGCCAGCTCCCGAGCATCACTAGCGGGAGGGTCCTACGAGCAGTACTTC. This encodes CASSRASLAGGSYEQYF. The chain recombines TRBV18 with TRBJ2-7; 13 nucleotides align to TRBD2. The CDR3 loop spans 17 amino acids. V shed 6 bases, J shed 1 base, and the junction held 9 bases outside the gene matches. The germline gives CDR1 KGHSH, CDR2 LQKENI.

The rearrangement joins TRBV19 to TRBJ1-2; no reliable D call. The CDR3 is made up of 13 amino acids. Germline assignment: CDR1 LNHDA and CDR2 SQIVND (reference sequence). V was trimmed by 6 bases and J by 4 bases, leaving 12 bases between them. The DNA of the CDR3 is TGTGCCAGTAGCCCTCAGACCGGCTATGGCTACACCTTC. Translated: CASSPQTGYGYTF.

This clone was seen a single time. The chain joins TRBV30 to TRBJ1-3; no definite D call. CDR1 and CDR2 from the germline V gene are GTSNPN and SVGIG (reference sequence). The CDR3 is 14 amino acids. Trimming took off 3 bases at V and 2 bases at J, with 11 bases between the two ends. CDR3 residues: CAWRPVGAGNTIYF. The CDR3 nucleotides read TGTGCCTGGAGGCCGGTCGGGGCTGGAAACACCATATATTTT.

This rearrangement joins TRBV7-9 to TRBJ2-3; D uncertain. The CDR3 has 11 amino acids. Trimming removed 3 bases at V and 5 bases at J, with 3 bases between. Germline V gene lookup returns CDR1 SEHNR and CDR2 FQNEAQ (reference sequence). DNA of the CDR3: TGTGCCAGCAGCTTCAGAGATACGCAGTATTTT. Protein sequence: CASSFRDTQYF.

The genes are TRBV11-2 and TRBJ2-7; TRBD2 matches 10 bases. This CDR3 has 15 amino acids. The V segment lost 2 bases and the J segment 2 bases; nucleotides outside the gene matches: 3. The germline V gene has CDR1 SGHAT and CDR2 FQNNGV. The CDR3 reads CASSLRLAGAYEQYF. The CDR3 DNA is TGTGCCAGCAGCTTACGGCTAGCGGGGGCCTACGAGCAGTACTTC.

In nucleotides, the CDR3 is TGTGCCAGCAGCTCCTCGCCTAGTTCCTACAATGAGCAGTTCTTC. Its protein product is CASSSSPSSYNEQFF. This chain joins TRBV9 and TRBJ2-1; D is uncertain. The CDR3 length is 15 residues. CDR1 is SGDLS, CDR2 YYNGEE, per germline. V lost 4 bases, J lost 1 base, and 12 bases lay in between.

This sequence joins TRBV10-3 and TRBJ2-7; D unresolved. Trimming shortened V by 11 bases and J by 2 bases, and 13 bases separated the two germline ends. In germline, CDR1 is ENHRY, CDR2 SYGVKD. The CDR3 is made up of 12 amino acids. CDR3 nucleotides: TGTGCCGGTGGTGCCAGACCCTACGAGCAGTACTTC. It encodes CAGGARPYEQYF.

The V gene is TRBV2, the J gene TRBJ2-6; no reliable D call. Per germline, CDR1 SNHLY and CDR2 FYNNEI. The CDR3 is 16 residues long. The ends were cut back, 2 bases at V and 0 bases at J, with 8 bases in the middle. The CDR3 bases are TGTGCCAGCAGTGAATTGAAGTTCTCTGGGGCCAACGTCCTGACTTTC. Its translation: CASSELKFSGANVLTF.

This clone came up a few times. Sequence at one end of the junction differs from germline and may be a read error. The genes are TRBV18 and TRBJ2-3, with 9 bases aligning to TRBD1. Germline V gene lookup returns CDR1 KGHSH and CDR2 LQKENI. The CDR3 runs 15 residues. CDR3 nucleotide sequence: TGTGCCAGCTCCCCACGGGACAGGGAGATAGATACGCAGTATTTT. Amino acids: CASSPRDREIDTQYF.

J is TRBJ2-3 and V is TRBV28; no clear D. Trimming pared 3 bases from V and 2 bases from J, leaving 3 bases between. CDR3 length equals 12 residues. From germline, CDR1 is MDHEN and CDR2 SYDVKM. The CDR3 reads CASSLLTDTQYF. The CDR3 DNA sequence: TGTGCCAGCAGTTTGCTCACAGATACGCAGTATTTT.

The chain carries TRBV6-5 and TRBJ2-4; no definite D call. V was cut by 3 bases and J by 8 bases, with 5 bases left in between. Germline CDR1 is MNHEY and CDR2 is SVGAGI. The CDR3 length is 11 residues. CDR3 DNA: TGTGCCAGCAGTTATCAGGACATTCAGTACTTC. Translated, it gives CASSYQDIQYF.

The J gene is TRBJ1-4, the V gene TRBV9; 8 nucleotides line up with TRBD1. This CDR3 has 14 amino acids. Per the germline V gene, CDR1 is SGDLS and CDR2 is YYNGEE. The J segment lost 8 bases and the V segment lost 4 bases, leaving 7 bases of the junction unmatched. The CDR3 reads CASSQSGGGEKLFF. CDR3 sequence (DNA): TGTGCCAGCAGCCAATCAGGGGGCGGCGAAAAACTGTTTTTT.

The rearrangement links TRBV11-2 to TRBJ2-5; the D is unclear. Trimming cost V 1 base and J 5 bases, with 5 bases left between them. From germline, CDR1 is SGHAT and CDR2 FQNNGV. This CDR3 comprises 12 residues. CDR3 region: CASSLGYETQYF. CDR3 in DNA: TGTGCCAGCAGCTTAGGTTACGAGACCCAGTACTTC. Complete variable domain (other parts from reference TRBV11-2 and TRBJ2-5): EAGVAQSPRYKIIEKRQSVAFWCNPISGHATLYWYQQILGQGPKLLIQFQNNGVVDDSQLPKDRFSAERLKGVDSTLKIQPAKLEDSAVYLCASSLGYETQYFGPGTRLLVL.

CDR3 sequence reads: CASSHPGTSTNEKLFF. DNA of the CDR3: TGCGCCAGCAGTCATCCCGGAACAAGCACTAATGAAAAACTGTTTTTT. The chain carries TRBV23-1 and TRBJ1-4; D gene ambiguous. TRBV23-1 is marked as an open reading frame, function uncertain. This CDR3 contains 16 residues. Trimming shortened V by 3 bases and J by 2 bases, and 13 bases separated the two germline ends.

The genes are TRBV4-1 and TRBJ2-7; maybe TRBD2 (7 bases). V lost 1 base to trimming and J lost 0 bases, with 13 bases between them. Germline V CDR1 and CDR2: MGHRA, YSYEKL. The CDR3 is 16 amino acids. CDR3 residues: CASSQGGGGISYEQYF. CDR3 nucleotide sequence: TGCGCCAGCAGCCAAGGGGGGGGCGGTATCTCCTACGAGCAGTACTTC.

The chain is built from TRBV29-1 and TRBJ2-5; TRBD1 matches at 7 bases. The germline CDR1 and CDR2 sequences are SQVTM and ANQGSEA. This CDR3 comprises 19 residues. The V gene end was trimmed by 0 bases and the J gene end by 4 bases; junction bases not matched to a gene: 20. CDR3 nucleotides: TGCAGCGTTGAAGATTGGAACAGGGGATCTAGGAGGAAAGGAGAGACCCAGTACTTC. It codes for CSVEDWNRGSRRKGETQYF. The whole variable domain, remainder taken from reference TRBV29-1 and TRBJ2-5, is SAVISQKPSRDICQRGTSLTIQCQVDSQVTMMFWYRQQPGQSLTLIATANQGSEATYESGFVIDKFPISRPNLTFSTLTVSNMSPEDSSIYLCSVEDWNRGSRRKGETQYFGPGTRLLVL.

V is TRBV19 and J is TRBJ2-7; 8 bases are a match to TRBD1. The CDR3 sequence is 16 residues long. Trimming removed 8 bases from V and 5 bases from J; junction bases left unmatched: 17. CDR1 and CDR2 from the germline V gene are LNHDA and SQIVND (reference sequence). CDR3 protein: CASRPGGWVSMDEQYF. In nucleotides, the CDR3 is TGTGCCAGTCGACCAGGGGGCTGGGTTTCGATGGACGAGCAGTACTTC.

The chain recombines TRBV5-6 with TRBJ2-5; 7 nucleotides align to TRBD1. The CDR3 is made up of 13 amino acids. V lost 4 bases, J lost 4 bases, and 4 bases stayed unmatched. CDR1 and CDR2 (germline): SGHDT, YYEEEE. Written as DNA, the CDR3 is TGTGCCAGCAGCCCCCAGGGGGTAGAGACCCAGTACTTC. The encoded protein is CASSPQGVETQYF.

The rearrangement uses TRBV29-1 and TRBJ2-1; 8 nucleotides align to TRBD1. V lost 7 bases and J lost 8; bases outside the gene matches: 13. This CDR3 region has 14 residues. In germline, CDR1 is SQVTM, CDR2 ANQGSEA. Here the CDR3 reads CSGGQGSPSDEQFF. The CDR3 DNA sequence: TGCAGCGGCGGACAGGGTAGCCCCAGCGATGAGCAGTTCTTC.

The chain is built from TRBV29-1 and TRBJ2-2; D gene ambiguous. The CDR3 extends over 13 amino acids. With 3 bases removed from V and 1 base from J, the gap between germline ends came to 6 bases. Germline-derived CDR1 and CDR2 are SQVTM and ANQGSEA. CDR3 region: CSVDGKNTGELFF. The CDR3 region has the DNA TGCAGCGTTGACGGCAAGAACACCGGGGAGCTGTTTTTT.

This chain joins TRBV5-6 and TRBJ1-4; D is uncertain. Germline CDR1 and CDR2: SGHDT and YYEEEE. Trimming took 4 bases from V and 6 from J, leaving 7 bases between them. CDR3 size: 12 residues. This CDR3 reads CASSQRHEKLFF. DNA for the CDR3: TGTGCCAGCAGCCAACGTCATGAAAAACTGTTTTTT.

V and J are TRBV5-6 and TRBJ1-4; D remains unclear. The germline CDR1 and CDR2 sequences are SGHDT and YYEEEE. Trimming took 0 bases from V and 0 from J, leaving 3 bases between them. This CDR3 is 14 amino acids long. Written as DNA, the CDR3 is TGTGCCAGCAGCTTGGGGACAACTAATGAAAAACTGTTTTTT. This encodes CASSLGTTNEKLFF.

The chain carries TRBV14 and TRBJ2-5, with D uncertain. Germline values: CDR1 SGHDN, CDR2 FVKESK. Between the trimmed V and J ends, which lost 4 bases and 5 bases, there was a span of 20 bases. The CDR3 extends over 16 amino acids. The CDR3, as DNA: TGTGCCAGCAGCCTTTCCGGGTCGCTCACATCGGAGACCCAGTACTTC. Translating gives CASSLSGSLTSETQYF.

The CDR3 reads CASSTRQGADYGYTF. In DNA form, the CDR3 reads TGTGCCAGCAGCACACGACAGGGGGCTGACTATGGCTACACCTTC. The chain carries TRBV9 and TRBJ1-2; 10 bases fit TRBD1. The CDR3 contains 15 residues. Trimming took 4 bases from V and 3 from J; bases not matched to a gene: 6. Germline assignment: CDR1 SGDLS and CDR2 YYNGEE. Based on the CDR3 plus reference TRBV9 and TRBJ1-2, the full variable domain is DSGVTQTPKHLITATGQRVTLRCSPRSGDLSVYWYQQSLDQGLQFLIQYYNGEERAKGNILERFSAQQFPDLHSELNLSSLELGDSALYFCASSTRQGADYGYTFGSGTRLTVV.

Turning to this clone: The germline gene is not matched at one end of the junction; a read error may be the cause. This chain links TRBV5-4 with TRBJ2-7, with TRBD2 matching 14 bases. The CDR3 sequence is 16 residues long. Germline CDR1 SGHNT, CDR2 YYREEE (reference sequence). The CDR3 reads CASSREVTSGRGTSSF. The CDR3 DNA sequence: TGTGCCAGCAGCAGAGAGGTGACTAGCGGGAGGGGTACGAGCAGCTTC.

The gene calls are TRBV5-8 and TRBJ2-7; 10 bases line up with TRBD1. The J segment lost 4 bases and the V segment lost 4 bases, leaving 8 bases of the junction unmatched. The germline V gene has CDR1 SGHTS and CDR2 YDEGEE. The length of the CDR3 is 15 residues. The CDR3 sequence: CASSPGQGTGYEQYF. DNA of the CDR3: TGTGCCAGCAGCCCGGGACAGGGGACTGGGTACGAGCAGTACTTC. The full variable domain, its missing parts supplied by reference TRBV5-8 and TRBJ2-7, is EAGVTQSPTHLIKTRGQQATLRCSPISGHTSVYWYQQALGLGLQFLLWYDEGEERNRGNFPPRFSGRQFPNYSSELNVNALELEDSALYLCASSPGQGTGYEQYFGPGTRLTVT.

The chain couples TRBV5-5 to TRBJ1-5; no clear D gene. CDR3 length equals 17 residues. Germline CDR1 is SGHKS and CDR2 is YYEKEE (reference sequence). V lost 0 bases and J lost 5, with 18 bases in between. CDR3 nucleotide sequence: TGTGCCAGCAGCTTGGTATCCATGGACGGAATCCATCAGCCCCAGCATTTT. Translated: CASSLVSMDGIHQPQHF.

This clone has only a few counts. This chain's CDR3 is CAWSGTGYTEAFF. The CDR3 bases are TGTGCCTGGAGCGGGACAGGGTATACTGAAGCTTTCTTT. The V and J genes are TRBV30 and TRBJ1-1, with TRBD1 identical over 9 bases. Germline CDR1 is GTSNPN and CDR2 is SVGIG (reference sequence). The CDR3 extends over 13 amino acids. Germline trimming cut 3 bases from V and 5 bases from J; bases unmatched to any gene: 4.

This clone occurred once. The chain recombines TRBV15 with TRBJ1-1; D remains unclear. The CDR3 is 14 amino acids. CDR1 and CDR2 (germline): LNHNV, YYDKDF (reference sequence). With 1 base removed from V and 2 bases from J, the gap between germline ends came to 8 bases. CDR3 nucleotide sequence: TGTGCCACCAGCAGAGCGACCGCAAACACTGAAGCTTTCTTT. This encodes CATSRATANTEAFF.